The T cell receptor (beta chain) described here comes from a study of T cells in Graves' hyperthyroidism and ophthalmopathy. Across the study: Any treatment followed the collection of peripheral blood at initial diagnosis.

Orbital computed tomography and thyroid ultrasound, together with serum TRAb and thyroxine and clinical symptoms, were used for diagnoses. Amplification of TCR beta CDR3 regions was performed using RNA transcripts as template. HTBI primers were the set used in a first-round RT-PCR of the TCR CDR3. MiXCR was run by TCRdb on the multiplex PCR reads, yielding one entry per CDR3 protein. Of roughly 640,000 distinct CDR3 sequences in the sample, more than 15% are singletons; the top ten hold roughly 3.4%. Study-wide findings and caveats: Most expanded thyroid clonotypes above 0.001 recurred in blood.

Ten or more counts support this clonotype. The antigen remains undetermined. After removal of 8 bases from V and 6 bases from J, the junction contained 8 bases not matched to a gene. Germline V CDR1 and CDR2: SNHLY, FYNNEI. The length of the CDR3 is 14 residues. This TCR was sampled from a woman aged 35 to 49 with Graves' ophthalmopathy. What was sequenced was blood. The chain combines TRBV2 with TRBJ2-1; 9 bases are shared with TRBD2. The CDR3 DNA sequence: TGTGCCAGCCTTTTTAGCGGGGGAGGCAATGAGCAGTTCTTC. Amino acids: CASLFSGGGNEQFF.